These 10 T cell receptor beta chains were sequenced from one sample in a study of regulatory T cells in long-lasting Graves disease (dated by TCRdb to about 2021). The meaning of the sample's time point label: persistent/refractory GD, antithyroid drugs over 5 years with positive TRAb. For both TCR sequencing and RNA sequencing, RNA was extracted from PBMCs using TRIzol. The method was multiplex PCR. Sequencing took place on an Illumina HiSeq 4000. CDR3 regions were amplified by Arm-PCR with iRepertoire HTBI primers to construct TCR beta libraries. TCRdb reran the public reads through fastp at Q25 and MiXCR, keeping productive beta chains. Each CDR3 protein gets just one entry, which takes the most common genes and DNA from the rows behind it. This sample is represented by 310,000 or so distinct CDR3 sequences; about 20% of them were singletons. The top ten hold 29% of the sample. The sample here was peripheral blood mononuclear cells (PBMCs), taken when the disease was refractory, from a patient treated with antithyroid drugs. The receptors originated from a female donor with Graves disease.

This clonotype has only a few counts. V gene TRBV24-1 combines with J gene TRBJ2-2; a weak D match, TRBD2 (6 bases). The V gene lost 1 base and the J gene lost 6 bases, with 8 bases spanning the gap. This CDR3 is 14 amino acids long. Germline lookup yields CDR1 KGHDR and CDR2 SFDVKD. CDR3 sequence reads: CATSDFGRSGELFF. The CDR3, as DNA: TGTGCCACCAGTGATTTTGGGAGGTCCGGGGAGCTGTTTTTT.

Only a few counts were recorded for this clonotype. The chain combines TRBV28 with TRBJ1-2; 8 nucleotides match TRBD1. From germline, CDR1 is MDHEN and CDR2 SYDVKM. V shed 2 bases, J shed 3 bases, and the junction held 2 bases outside the gene matches. The CDR3 spans 14 residues. CDR3 DNA sequence: TGTGCCAGCAGTTTAAGGACAGGGCACTATGGCTACACCTTC. Amino acid sequence: CASSLRTGHYGYTF.

The V call is TRBV6-2 or TRBV6-3, the J call TRBJ2-4; D is uncertain. The germline V gene encodes CDR1 MNHEY and CDR2 SVGEGT. The CDR3 length is 14 residues. Trimming removed 5 bases from V and 5 bases from J, with 13 bases in between. CDR3 amino acids: CASSGRVIENIQYF. Here the CDR3 DNA reads TGTGCCAGCAGTGGTCGAGTAATCGAAAACATTCAGTACTTC.

This clonotype was detected a few times. The V and J genes are TRBV3-1 and TRBJ2-2; tentative D call: TRBD2 (6 bases). This CDR3 is 14 amino acids long. The ends were cut back, 1 base at V and 7 bases at J, with 10 bases in the middle. Per germline, CDR1 LGHDT and CDR2 YNNKEL (reference sequence). CDR3 nucleotide sequence: TGTGCCAGCAGCCAAGCGGGGGTACTCGGGGAGCTGTTTTTT. Amino acid sequence: CASSQAGVLGELFF.

As DNA, the CDR3 is TGCAGCGTCGGAGGGGGGGTCTTTGACAGCCTGTTTTTT. As protein: CSVGGGVFDSLFF. The chain carries TRBV29-1 and TRBJ1-4; a possible D gene is TRBD1 (6 bases). Trimming removed 6 bases at V and 14 bases at J, with 22 bases between. This CDR3 is 13 amino acids long. Per germline, CDR1 SQVTM and CDR2 ANQGSEA.

In this sample, this clonotype turned up many times. J is TRBJ1-6 and V is TRBV30; D perhaps matches TRBD1 (6 bases). Per the germline V gene, CDR1 is GTSNPN and CDR2 is SVGIG (reference sequence). This CDR3 has 15 residues. The V and J ends lost 4 bases and 5 bases respectively, with 15 bases between them. The CDR3 sequence is CAWTPEQGNNSPLHF. In DNA, the CDR3 is TGTGCCTGGACCCCCGAACAGGGTAATAATTCACCCCTCCACTTT.

This clonotype showed up many times. The CDR3 DNA reads as TGTGCCAGCAGCTTAGTTTATTCACAAGAGACCCAGTACTTC. This codes for CASSLVYSQETQYF. The chain uses TRBV7-8 and TRBJ2-5; D unclear. Germline CDR1 reads SGHVS; CDR2 reads FQNEAQ. V lost 1 base and J lost 2, with 8 bases in between. This CDR3 region has 14 residues.

This clonotype was counted at least ten times. The CDR3 is CSARSGISYEQYF. In nucleotides, the CDR3 is TGCAGTGCTAGATCAGGAATCTCCTACGAGCAGTACTTC. The rearrangement joins TRBV20-1 to TRBJ2-7; no clear D gene. Germline CDR1 is DFQATT and CDR2 is SNEGSKA (reference sequence). Trimming stripped 2 bases from V and 0 bases from J, with 8 bases between. CDR3 size: 13 residues.

This rearrangement joins TRBV19 to TRBJ1-2; D unclear. Trimming removed 5 bases from V and 6 bases from J, with 7 bases in between. CDR1 is LNHDA, CDR2 SQIVND, per germline (reference sequence). The CDR3 is 11 residues long. CDR3 region: CASSPGNGYTF. CDR3 in DNA: TGTGCCAGTAGTCCGGGGAATGGCTACACCTTC.

This clonotype was picked up many times. This chain links TRBV7-2 with TRBJ1-6; D is undetermined. Trimming left V 2 bases short and J 8 bases short, with 10 bases between. This CDR3 has 14 amino acids. The germline V gene has CDR1 SGHTA and CDR2 FQGNSA. The CDR3 loop is CASSLYRAYSPLHF. CDR3 bases: TGTGCCAGCAGCTTATACAGAGCCTATTCACCCCTCCACTTT.